These T cell receptor beta chains were read from a single sample in a study of blood T cell repertoires in COVID-19. Clones were read by immunoSEQ multiplex PCR, and TCRdb kept only the in-frame ones, dropping some. The sample includes some 320,000 clones, around 90% of them seen just once. The material sequenced was PBMCs or T cells enriched from blood (not recorded which). All receptors derive from a man in his fifties or sixties who had recovered from COVID-19. Each CDR3 is given with its conserved first and last residue. Each record gives: clone size, D gene, J gene, V gene, CDR3 DNA, CDR3 protein. A D gene is named only where the DNA matches it firmly. Only part of the rows carry a size: once, few, many, or a class if the clone is expanded.

size: NA; D: NA; J: TRBJ2-7; V: TRBV2; DNA: TGTGCCAGCTATGGTGGACAGACCTCCTACGAGCAGTACTTC; CDR3: CASYGGQTSYEQYF
size: NA; D: NA; J: TRBJ1-1; V: TRBV6-2/TRBV6-3; DNA: TGTGCCAGCAGTTACTACAGCACTGAAGCTTTCTTT; CDR3: CASSYYSTEAFF
size: NA; D: NA; J: TRBJ2-7; V: TRBV19; DNA: TGTGCCAGTAGTCCCCGGGACTTTTCCTACGAGCAGTACTTC; CDR3: CASSPRDFSYEQYF
size: NA; D: NA; J: TRBJ2-7; V: TRBV3-1/TRBV3-2; DNA: TGTGCCAGCAGCCTCACCTCTAACTACGAGCAGTACTTC; CDR3: CASSLTSNYEQYF
size: many; D: NA; J: TRBJ2-1; V: TRBV4-1; DNA: TGCGCCAGCAGCCAAGAAGGGGCTTCGACATACAATGAGCAGTTCTTC; CDR3: CASSQEGASTYNEQFF
size: NA; D: TRBD2; J: TRBJ2-3; V: TRBV5-8; DNA: TGTGCCAGCAGCTTGGGTCTAGCGGGAAGCACAGATACGCAGTATTTT; CDR3: CASSLGLAGSTDTQYF
size: NA; D: NA; J: TRBJ1-6; V: TRBV5-1; DNA: TGCGCCCGCAGCGGAGGGGGGGGCTCCTATAATTCACCCCTCCACTTT; CDR3: CARSGGGGSYNSPLHF
size: NA; D: TRBD1; J: TRBJ1-1; V: TRBV4-3; DNA: TGCGCCAGCAGCCAAGTGGACAGGGTCGGGGCTGAAGCTTTCTTT; CDR3: CASSQVDRVGAEAFF
size: NA; D: TRBD2; J: TRBJ2-1; V: TRBV3-1/TRBV3-2; DNA: TGTGCCAGCAGCCAAGGGGCCGGGACTAGCGGGTACAATGAGCAGTTCTTC; CDR3: CASSQGAGTSGYNEQFF
size: once; D: TRBD2; J: TRBJ2-1; V: TRBV19; DNA: TGTGCCAGTAAGGGGCCTCCCGGGAGGGTCTTGAAATTGAGGTACAATGAGCAGTTCTTC; CDR3: CASKGPPGRVLKLRYNEQFF
size: NA; D: TRBD1; J: TRBJ2-7; V: TRBV6-2/TRBV6-3; DNA: TGTGCCAGCAGTTACTTGGGACAGGGGGCTTACGAGCAGTACTTC; CDR3: CASSYLGQGAYEQYF
size: NA; D: NA; J: TRBJ1-1; V: TRBV24-1; DNA: TGTGCCACCAGTGATTACCGCCACAGAGCGAACACTGAAGCTTTCTTT; CDR3: CATSDYRHRANTEAFF
size: NA; D: TRBD1; J: TRBJ1-4; V: TRBV7-9; DNA: TGTGCCAGCAGCTCCTACACAGGGGGCGAAGAAAAACTGTTTTTT; CDR3: CASSSYTGGEEKLFF
size: few; D: NA; J: TRBJ1-6; V: TRBV6-5; DNA: TGTGCCAGCCTGGGGCAAAATAATTCACCCCTCCACTTT; CDR3: CASLGQNNSPLHF
size: NA; D: NA; J: TRBJ1-4; V: TRBV3-1/TRBV3-2; DNA: TGTGCCAGCAGCACCCGGGGGGCGCGTGCTGAAAAACTGTTTTTT; CDR3: CASSTRGARAEKLFF
size: NA; D: TRBD1; J: TRBJ1-3; V: TRBV5-4; DNA: TGTGCCAGCAGCGGGAAGGACAGGGGGAACACCATATATTTT; CDR3: CASSGKDRGNTIYF
size: NA; D: NA; J: TRBJ1-5; V: TRBV15; DNA: TGTGCCACCAGCCGGAACAGGAATAGCAATCAGCCCCAGCATTTT; CDR3: CATSRNRNSNQPQHF
size: NA; D: NA; J: TRBJ2-3; V: TRBV27; DNA: TGTGCCAGCAATTTTATTGTGGGGGGAAGCACAGATACGCAGTATTTT; CDR3: CASNFIVGGSTDTQYF
size: NA; D: NA; J: TRBJ1-1; V: TRBV5-4; DNA: TGTGCCAGCAGCCCAGAAACAGGGTTTGACACTGAAGCTTTCTTT; CDR3: CASSPETGFDTEAFF
size: NA; D: TRBD1; J: TRBJ2-2; V: TRBV6-6; DNA: TGTGCCAGCAGTATCGGGACAGACACCGGGGAGCTGTTTTTT; CDR3: CASSIGTDTGELFF
size: NA; D: NA; J: TRBJ2-3; V: TRBV11-2; DNA: TGTGCCAGCAGCCCCCAATTGCGGGATACGCAGTATTTT; CDR3: CASSPQLRDTQYF
size: few; D: TRBD1; J: TRBJ2-7; V: TRBV27; DNA: TGTGCCAGCAGTTTATCGCCCCTCGGACAGGTCTCTGTCCACGAGCAGTACTTC; CDR3: CASSLSPLGQVSVHEQYF
size: few; D: TRBD2; J: TRBJ2-1; V: TRBV7-2; DNA: TGTGCCAGCAGCCTCCTTTCTAGCGGGAGGGCCAATGAGCAGTTCTTC; CDR3: CASSLLSSGRANEQFF
size: NA; D: NA; J: TRBJ1-2; V: TRBV20-1; DNA: TGCAGTGCTAGTGTCCTTACAGGGAACTATGGCTACACCTTC; CDR3: CSASVLTGNYGYTF
size: NA; D: TRBD2; J: TRBJ2-7; V: TRBV18; DNA: TGTGCCAGCTCACCCGCGGGGACTAGCGGGAGTTTGTACGAGCAGTACTTC; CDR3: CASSPAGTSGSLYEQYF
size: NA; D: NA; J: TRBJ1-6; V: TRBV19; DNA: TGTGCCAGTAGTATGGGTCACAGGATGGGCAATTCACCCCTCCACTTT; CDR3: CASSMGHRMGNSPLHF
size: NA; D: NA; J: TRBJ1-4; V: TRBV18; DNA: TGTGCCAGCTCAACGCTAAAAACAGGGTGGTCTAATGAAAAACTGTTTTTT; CDR3: CASSTLKTGWSNEKLFF
size: NA; D: NA; J: TRBJ2-1; V: TRBV7-9; DNA: TGTGCCAGCAGCTTAGAGGCAGGGACAAATGAGCAGTTCTTC; CDR3: CASSLEAGTNEQFF
size: NA; D: NA; J: TRBJ2-5; V: TRBV4-1; DNA: TGCGCCAGCAGCCAAGGGCGGTGGGAGACCCAGTACTTC; CDR3: CASSQGRWETQYF
size: NA; D: NA; J: TRBJ1-6; V: TRBV4-3; DNA: TGCGCCAGCAGCCAACAGGGTACTTCACCCCTCCACTTT; CDR3: CASSQQGTSPLHF
size: NA; D: TRBD2; J: TRBJ2-7; V: TRBV2; DNA: TGTGCCAGCAGACAACTAGCGGGGGGAGGCGAGCAGTACTTC; CDR3: CASRQLAGGGEQYF
size: NA; D: TRBD1; J: TRBJ2-7; V: TRBV19; DNA: TGTGCCAGTAGTATACTGACAGGGAAATACGAGCAGTACTTC; CDR3: CASSILTGKYEQYF
size: NA; D: NA; J: TRBJ1-1; V: TRBV24-1; DNA: TGTGCCACCAGTGATTTGAACAGGGCAAGGGGCATGAACACTGAAGCTTTCTTT; CDR3: CATSDLNRARGMNTEAFF
size: NA; D: NA; J: TRBJ1-5; V: TRBV6-5; DNA: TGTGCCAGCAGGCCAACAGGTGTCATTCAGCCCCAGCATTTT; CDR3: CASRPTGVIQPQHF
size: few; D: TRBD2; J: TRBJ2-3; V: TRBV3-1/TRBV3-2; DNA: TGTGCCAGCAGCCTAACTAGCGGGAGGGCCTCGGATACGCAGTATTTT; CDR3: CASSLTSGRASDTQYF
size: NA; D: TRBD1; J: TRBJ1-5; V: TRBV2; DNA: TGTGCCAGCAGTATTGGACAGGGAAGGGATCAGCCCCAGCATTTT; CDR3: CASSIGQGRDQPQHF
size: NA; D: NA; J: TRBJ2-7; V: TRBV3-1/TRBV3-2; DNA: TGTGCCAGCAGCCAAGGCCGGGACACCTACGAGCAGTACTTC; CDR3: CASSQGRDTYEQYF
size: NA; D: NA; J: TRBJ2-1; V: TRBV29-1; DNA: TGCAGCGCCCGGGTGGGAGGCTGGGGAGAAAATGAGCAGTTCTTC; CDR3: CSARVGGWGENEQFF
size: NA; D: NA; J: TRBJ1-5; V: TRBV18; DNA: TGTGCCAGCTCATCAGACATATCCAATCAGCCCCAGCATTTT; CDR3: CASSSDISNQPQHF
size: once; D: TRBD2; J: TRBJ2-1; V: TRBV30; DNA: TGTGCCTGGAGTGGCCGACTAGCGGGAGTGGGATTTGGGACGGGTGAGCAGTTCTTC; CDR3: CAWSGRLAGVGFGTGEQFF
size: NA; D: TRBD1; J: TRBJ1-1; V: TRBV30; DNA: TGTGCCTGGAACCTAGGACAGGGGCGAGCTTTCTTT; CDR3: CAWNLGQGRAFF
size: once; D: TRBD1; J: TRBJ1-1; V: TRBV30; DNA: TGTGCCTGTACCGGGACAGAGCGAGTGAACACTGAAGCTTTCTTT; CDR3: CACTGTERVNTEAFF